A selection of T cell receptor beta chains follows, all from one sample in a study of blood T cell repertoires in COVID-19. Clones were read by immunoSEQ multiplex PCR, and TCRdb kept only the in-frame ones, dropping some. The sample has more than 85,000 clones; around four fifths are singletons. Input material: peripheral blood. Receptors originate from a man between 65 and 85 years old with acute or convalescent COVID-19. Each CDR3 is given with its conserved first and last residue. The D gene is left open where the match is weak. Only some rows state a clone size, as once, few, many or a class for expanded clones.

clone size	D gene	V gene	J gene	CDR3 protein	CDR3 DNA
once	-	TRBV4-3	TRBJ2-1	CASSGGQTYNEQFF	TGCGCCAGCAGCGGCGGGCAGACCTACAATGAGCAGTTCTTC
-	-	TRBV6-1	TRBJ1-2	CASSEYRDSYGYTF	TGTGCCAGCAGTGAATACAGAGACAGCTATGGCTACACCTTC
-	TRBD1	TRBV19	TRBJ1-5	CASEDRAGNQPQHF	TGTGCCAGTGAAGACAGGGCCGGCAATCAGCCCCAGCATTTT
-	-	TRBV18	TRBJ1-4	CASSPPPGSNEKLFF	TGTGCCAGCTCACCACCGCCCGGGTCGAATGAAAAACTGTTTTTT
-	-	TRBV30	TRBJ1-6	CAWSVRGRGVAYFDNSPLHF	TGTGCCTGGAGTGTACGGGGCAGGGGCGTCGCTTACTTTGATAATTCACCCCTCCACTTT
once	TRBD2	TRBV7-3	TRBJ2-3	CASRGTSGPTDTQYF	TGTGCCAGCAGGGGGACTAGCGGACCCACAGATACGCAGTATTTT
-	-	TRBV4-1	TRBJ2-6	CASSQESRGRGANVLTF	TGCGCCAGCAGCCAAGAGAGCAGGGGCCGTGGGGCCAACGTCCTGACTTTC
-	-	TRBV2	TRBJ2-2	CASSATGQETGELFF	TGTGCCAGCAGCGCTACGGGACAAGAAACCGGGGAGCTGTTTTTT
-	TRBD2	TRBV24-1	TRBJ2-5	CATSDSRGVVETQYF	TGTGCCACCAGTGATTCACGGGGGGTGGTAGAGACCCAGTACTTC
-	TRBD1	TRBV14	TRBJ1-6	CASSGQGFSPLHF	TGTGCCAGCAGCGGACAGGGTTTTTCACCCCTCCACTTT
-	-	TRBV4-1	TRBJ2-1	CASSQGEADNEQFF	TGCGCCAGCAGCCAAGGGGAGGCGGACAATGAGCAGTTCTTC
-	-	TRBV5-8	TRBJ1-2	CASSLAVNYGYTF	TGTGCCAGCAGCTTGGCCGTTAACTATGGCTACACCTTC
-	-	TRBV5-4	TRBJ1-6	CASSLNRFGNSPLHF	TGTGCCAGCAGCTTGAACCGATTCGGGAATTCACCCCTCCACTTT
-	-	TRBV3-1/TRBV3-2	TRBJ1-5	CASSLGILGGQPQHF	TGTGCCAGCAGCCTCGGGATCCTCGGGGGTCAGCCCCAGCATTTT
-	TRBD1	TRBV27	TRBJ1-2	CASSSTPGTGIYGYTF	TGTGCCAGCAGTTCAACACCCGGGACAGGGATCTATGGCTACACCTTC
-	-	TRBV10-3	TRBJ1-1	CAISEFTGMNTEAFF	TGTGCCATCAGTGAGTTCACAGGGATGAACACTGAAGCTTTCTTT
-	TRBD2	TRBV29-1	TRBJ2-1	CSVPLGNSGGQTVWNEQFF	TGCAGCGTTCCTCTGGGGAATAGCGGGGGGCAGACAGTGTGGAATGAGCAGTTCTTC